A single T cell receptor (beta chain) is shown here with its context. Its antigen is unknown. The PCR made use of 60 Vbeta and 13 Jbeta primers. The table came from immunoSEQ multiplex PCR; TCRdb's copy has only in-frame clones and leaves some out. The sample shows 37,000 or so clones, roughly four fifths of them seen only once. This sample stems from a study of cytomegalovirus exposure and HLA in healthy donors. Study details: Within an early data release were 85 million or so unique TCRs drawn from HLA-typed donors. General study points: TCR beta V- and J-gene trimming was later associated with a missense DCLRE1C variant. Later on, analysis showed that most CMV-associated TCR beta chains appeared to be HLA-restricted. Associated with HLA alleles at 0.05 false discovery rate in a later analysis were 16,951 TCR beta sequences.

Trimming took 5 bases from V and 5 from J, leaving 13 bases between them. There are 13 residues in the CDR3. Germline V gene sequence: CDR1 SGHKS, CDR2 YYEKEE (reference sequence). V and J are TRBV5-5 and TRBJ1-1; tentatively, D is TRBD1 (6 bases). Source material: PBMCs. The sequence was obtained from a woman aged 40 to 49 in good health and CMV-seronegative. The CDR3 nucleotides read TGTGCCAGCAGACAACAGGGTACAACTGAAGCTTTCTTT. Translating it yields CASRQQGTTEAFF. Supplemented by reference TRBV5-5 and TRBJ1-1, the full variable domain reads DAGVTQSPTHLIKTRGQQVTLRCSPISGHKSVSWYQQVLGQGPQFIFQYYEKEERGRGNFPDRFSARQFPNYSSELNVNALLLGDSALYLCASRQQGTTEAFFGQGTRLTVV.